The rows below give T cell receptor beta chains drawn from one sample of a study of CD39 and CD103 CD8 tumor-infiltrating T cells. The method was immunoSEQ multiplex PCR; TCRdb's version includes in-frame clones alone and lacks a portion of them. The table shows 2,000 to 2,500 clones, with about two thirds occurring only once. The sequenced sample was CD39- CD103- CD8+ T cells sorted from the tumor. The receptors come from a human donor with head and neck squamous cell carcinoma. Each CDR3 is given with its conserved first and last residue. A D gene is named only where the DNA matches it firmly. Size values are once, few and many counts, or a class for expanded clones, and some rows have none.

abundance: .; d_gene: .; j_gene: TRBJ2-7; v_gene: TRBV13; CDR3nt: TGTGCCAGCAGCTTAACGGGTAGATCCTACGAGCAGTACTTC; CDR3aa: CASSLTGRSYEQYF
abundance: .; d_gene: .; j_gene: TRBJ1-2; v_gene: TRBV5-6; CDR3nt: TGTGCCAGCAGCTTCGGGGGGAGTCCGGATGGCTACACCTTC; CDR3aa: CASSFGGSPDGYTF
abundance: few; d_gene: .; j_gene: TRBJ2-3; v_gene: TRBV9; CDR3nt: TGTGCCAGCACCTCCCCCCTTTCTGAGGATACGCAGTATTTT; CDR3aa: CASTSPLSEDTQYF
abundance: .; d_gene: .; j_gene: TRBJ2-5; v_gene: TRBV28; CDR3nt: TGTGCCAGCAGCGAACCCAACGAAGAGACCCAGTACTTC; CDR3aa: CASSEPNEETQYF
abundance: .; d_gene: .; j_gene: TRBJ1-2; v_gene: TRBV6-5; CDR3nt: TGTGCCAGCAGTTACCTTGCCGTGGGCTATGGCTACACCTTC; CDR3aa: CASSYLAVGYGYTF
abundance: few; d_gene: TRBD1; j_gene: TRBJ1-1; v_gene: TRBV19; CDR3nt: TGTGCCAGTAGTGCGGGACAGGGACCCACTGAAGCTTTCTTT; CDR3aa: CASSAGQGPTEAFF
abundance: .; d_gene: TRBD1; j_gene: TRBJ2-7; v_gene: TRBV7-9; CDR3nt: TGTGCCAGCAGCCAGGGGCGGACAGGGCTCTACGAGCAGTACTTC; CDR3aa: CASSQGRTGLYEQYF
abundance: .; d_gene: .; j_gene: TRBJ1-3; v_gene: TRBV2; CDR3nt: TGTGCCAGCTGGATTCCAACAGACGAAGTCTCTGGAAACACCATATATTTT; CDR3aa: CASWIPTDEVSGNTIYF
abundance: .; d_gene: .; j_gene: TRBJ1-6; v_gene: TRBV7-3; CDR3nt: TGTGCCAGCAGCTTAGGCACAGGGAGTAATTCACCCCTCCACTTT; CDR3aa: CASSLGTGSNSPLHF
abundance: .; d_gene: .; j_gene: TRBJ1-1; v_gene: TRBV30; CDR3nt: TGTGCCTGGAGCGAGGGTGTGGGAAACACTGAAGCTTTCTTT; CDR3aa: CAWSEGVGNTEAFF
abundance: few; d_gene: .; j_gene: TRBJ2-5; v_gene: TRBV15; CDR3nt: TGTGCCACCAGCAGTGCTCGTAGGGGAGAGACCCAGTACTTC; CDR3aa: CATSSARRGETQYF
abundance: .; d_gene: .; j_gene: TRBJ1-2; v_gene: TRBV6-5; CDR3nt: TGTGCCAGCAGCCAGGGTTATGGGGCGAGGGGCTACACCTTC; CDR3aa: CASSQGYGARGYTF
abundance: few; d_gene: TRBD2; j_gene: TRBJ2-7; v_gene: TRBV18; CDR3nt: TGTGCCAGCTCACCACCGGGGGGGAACAGCGAGCAGTACTTC; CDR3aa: CASSPPGGNSEQYF
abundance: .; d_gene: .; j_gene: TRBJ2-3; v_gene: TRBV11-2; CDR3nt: TGTGCCAGCCGCTCGGCCACAGATACGCAGTATTTT; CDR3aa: CASRSATDTQYF
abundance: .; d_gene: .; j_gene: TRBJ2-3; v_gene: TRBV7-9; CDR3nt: TGTGCCAGCAGCTCCGCCCTAGGGGGAGACCCTGATACGCAGTATTTT; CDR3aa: CASSSALGGDPDTQYF
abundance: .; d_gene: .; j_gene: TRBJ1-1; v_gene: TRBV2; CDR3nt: TGTGCCAGCAGGGGGGGTACGGCTGAAGCTTTCTTT; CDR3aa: CASRGGTAEAFF
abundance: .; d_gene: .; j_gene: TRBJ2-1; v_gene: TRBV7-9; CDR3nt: TGTGCCAGCAGCTTAGGTGGGGGGTACAATGAGCAGTTCTTC; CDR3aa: CASSLGGGYNEQFF
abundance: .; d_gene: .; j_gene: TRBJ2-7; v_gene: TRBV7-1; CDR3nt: TGTGCCAGCAGCCCTCACCAGGGACCTTCCTACGAGCAGTACTTC; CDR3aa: CASSPHQGPSYEQYF
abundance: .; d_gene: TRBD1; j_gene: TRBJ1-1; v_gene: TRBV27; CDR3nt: TGTGCCAGCGGACCCTACTCCGGGACAGTGAACACTGAAGCTTTCTTT; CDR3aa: CASGPYSGTVNTEAFF
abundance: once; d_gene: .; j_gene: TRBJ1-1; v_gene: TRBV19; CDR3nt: TGTGCCAGTAGTTACTACCCGAACACTGAAGCTTTCTTT; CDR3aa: CASSYYPNTEAFF
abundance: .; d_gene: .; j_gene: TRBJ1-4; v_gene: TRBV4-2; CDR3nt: TGTGCCAGCAGCCTGGAACAGGCAACTAATGAAAAACTGTTTTTT; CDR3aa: CASSLEQATNEKLFF
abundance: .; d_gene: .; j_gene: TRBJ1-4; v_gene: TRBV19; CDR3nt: TGTGCCAGTAGTATGGGGGTTGCAACTAATGAAAAACTGTTTTTT; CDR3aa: CASSMGVATNEKLFF
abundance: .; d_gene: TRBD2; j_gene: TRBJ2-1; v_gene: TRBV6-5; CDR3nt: TGTGCCAGCAGTTACGGGGCTAGCGGGGGGAATGAGCAGTTCTTC; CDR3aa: CASSYGASGGNEQFF
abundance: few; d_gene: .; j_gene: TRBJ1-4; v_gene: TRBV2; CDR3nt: TGTGCCAGCAGTGAAGAGGTGGGGTGGGAACTGTTTTTT; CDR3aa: CASSEEVGWELFF
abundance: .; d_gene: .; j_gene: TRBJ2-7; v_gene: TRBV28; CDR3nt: TGTGCCAGCAACCTTAGGAGCTCCTACGAGCAGTACTTC; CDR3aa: CASNLRSSYEQYF
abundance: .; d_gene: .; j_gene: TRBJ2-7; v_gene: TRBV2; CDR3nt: TGTGCCAGCAGTGTTGGTCTAACCTACGAGCAGTACTTC; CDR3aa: CASSVGLTYEQYF
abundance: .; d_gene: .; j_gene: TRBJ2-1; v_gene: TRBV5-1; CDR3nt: TGCGCCAGCAGCTTGGTAGGGGATGAGCAGTTCTTC; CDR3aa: CASSLVGDEQFF
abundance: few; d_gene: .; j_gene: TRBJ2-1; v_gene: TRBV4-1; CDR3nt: TGCGCCAGCAGCCAAGATCGACTGGAGACGTTCTACAATGAGCAGTTCTTC; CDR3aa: CASSQDRLETFYNEQFF